Shown below are 4 T cell receptor beta chains from a single sample sequenced in a study of blood T cell repertoires in COVID-19. Method: immunoSEQ multiplex PCR; TCRdb's copy keeps in-frame clones and lacks some. The sample has tens of thousands of clones, nearly 90% seen once. Sequences were obtained from peripheral blood. The receptors here all came from a man aged 55-75 years with active or convalescent COVID-19.

V gene TRBV19 combines with J gene TRBJ2-3, with 8 positions matching TRBD2. Germline V lookup: CDR1 LNHDA, CDR2 SQIVND (reference sequence). V lost 4 bases to trimming and J lost 3 bases; unmatched junction nucleotides: 3. CDR3 length: 14 residues. CDR3 bases: TGTGCCAGTAGTAGGGGACTAGTAACAGATACGCAGTATTTT. Protein product: CASSRGLVTDTQYF.

This clone was recorded only once. The rearrangement joins TRBV28 to TRBJ1-6; D is ambiguous. This CDR3 contains 16 residues. Germline V CDR1 and CDR2: MDHEN, SYDVKM. The V and J ends lost 1 base and 6 bases respectively, with 13 bases between them. The CDR3: CASSLFAGGGNSPLHF. CDR3 in DNA: TGTGCCAGCAGTTTATTTGCCGGTGGAGGTAATTCACCCCTCCACTTT.

This chain joins TRBV5-1 and TRBJ2-7, with TRBD1 identical over 8 bases. The trim removed 10 bases at V and 3 bases at J, leaving 9 bases unmatched. The CDR3 is 13 amino acids. CDR1 and CDR2 from the germline V gene are SGHRS and YFSETQ. CDR3 amino acids: CAVMTGDGYEQYF. CDR3 in DNA: TGCGCCGTGATGACAGGGGATGGCTACGAGCAGTACTTC.

The chain carries TRBV27 and TRBJ2-5, with a tentative D call TRBD2 (6 bases). The V gene lost 2 bases and the J gene lost 5 bases, with 24 bases spanning the gap. CDR1 and CDR2 from the germline V gene are MNHEY and SMNVEV (reference sequence). The CDR3 length is 18 residues. CDR3 in DNA: TGTGCCAGCAGTTTAGTCCTAGGGCGCGGGACCTTCGGGGAGACCCAGTACTTC. Its translation: CASSLVLGRGTFGETQYF.